This T cell receptor (beta chain) was documented in a study of Graves' ophthalmopathy and Graves' hyperthyroidism. Notes on the study in general: Also, most clonotypes expanded in the thyroid above 0.001 frequency appeared in blood.

Amplification from RNA transcripts yielded the TCR beta CDR3 regions. Investigators did first-round RT-PCR with HTBI primers, then second-round multiplex PCR. TCRdb recomputed calls from the multiplex PCR reads with MiXCR, one row per CDR3 protein. The sample has over 450,000 distinct CDR3 sequences; roughly 14% are singletons. Pregnancy or lactation, uncontrolled infections and other autoimmune diseases were grounds for excluding patients. Diagnosis used clinical symptoms, serum thyroxine, TRAb, thyroid ultrasound and orbital computed tomography. This clonotype has at least ten counts. What it binds is not known. There are 20 residues in the CDR3. In germline, CDR1 is SQVTM, CDR2 ANQGSEA. V gave up 1 base and J gave up 0 bases; unmatched junction bases: 14.

This receptor was obtained from a woman aged 25 to 45 with Graves' ophthalmopathy. Input material: blood. V and J are TRBV29-1 and TRBJ2-5, with 13 bases matching TRBD2. CDR3 loop: CSVEGIDGTSGNIYQETQYF. CDR3 in DNA: TGCAGCGTTGAAGGAATTGATGGGACTAGCGGGAATATTTACCAAGAGACCCAGTACTTC.